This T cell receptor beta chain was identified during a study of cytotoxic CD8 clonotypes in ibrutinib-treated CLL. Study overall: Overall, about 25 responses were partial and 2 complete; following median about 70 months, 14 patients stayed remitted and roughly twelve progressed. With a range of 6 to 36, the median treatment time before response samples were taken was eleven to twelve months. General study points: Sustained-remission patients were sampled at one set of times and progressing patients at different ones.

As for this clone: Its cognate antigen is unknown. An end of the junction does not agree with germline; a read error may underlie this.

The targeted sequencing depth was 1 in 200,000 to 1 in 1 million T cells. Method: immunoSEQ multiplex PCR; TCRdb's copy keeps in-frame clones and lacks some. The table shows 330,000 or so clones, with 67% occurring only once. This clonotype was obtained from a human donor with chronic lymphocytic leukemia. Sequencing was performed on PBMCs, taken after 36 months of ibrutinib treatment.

This chain's CDR3 is CASSNNRDRIF. CDR3 coding DNA: TGTGCCAGCAGTAATAATCGAGACAGGATCTTT. This chain joins TRBV2 and TRBJ1-1; weak D call: TRBD1 (6 bases). Germline CDR1 reads SNHLY; CDR2 reads FYNNEI. The CDR3 consists of 11 residues.